These 16 T cell receptor beta chains were all obtained from the same sample, sequenced in a study of T cell responses to AZD1222 COVID-19 vaccine. Sequencing was performed with immunoSEQ multiplex PCR; in TCRdb, only in-frame clones are kept and a portion is missing. The repertoire consists of some 110,000 clones, with 88% occurring once and the leading ten covering 7% to 10%. The input for sequencing was peripheral blood, taken on day 0 of AZD1222 vaccination. The receptors derive from an adult in good health.

The rearrangement joins TRBV7-3 to TRBJ2-7, with TRBD1 as a possible D gene (6 bases). The V end lost 1 base, the J end lost 6 bases, and 10 bases lay between the germline ends. Germline lookup yields CDR1 SGHTA and CDR2 FQGTGA. This CDR3 is 13 amino acids long. CDR3 region: CASSLSWGLEQYF. DNA of the CDR3: TGTGCCAGCAGCTTAAGTTGGGGGCTCGAGCAGTACTTC. Full variable domain (outside the CDR3, taken from reference TRBV7-3 and TRBJ2-7): GAGVSQTPSNKVTEKGKYVELRCDPISGHTALYWYRQSLGQGPEFLIYFQGTGAADDSGLPNDRFFAVRPEGSVSTLKIQRTERGDSAVYLCASSLSWGLEQYFGPGTRLTVT.

This clone was recorded a few times. J is TRBJ1-5 and V is TRBV27; TRBD1 might be the D (6 bases). The CDR3 has 15 amino acids. Germline-derived CDR1 and CDR2 are MNHEY and SMNVEV (reference sequence). Trimming stripped 5 bases from V and 3 bases from J, with 14 bases between. This CDR3 is CASSPTTGFNQPQHF. CDR3 nucleotide sequence: TGTGCCAGCAGTCCGACAACAGGGTTCAATCAGCCCCAGCATTTT.

The rearrangement uses TRBV16 and TRBJ1-2, with D possibly TRBD1 on 5 matching bases. In germline, CDR1 is KGHSY, CDR2 FQNENV. The CDR3 is 13 residues long. Between the trimmed V and J ends, which lost 0 bases and 7 bases, there was a span of 9 bases. Here the CDR3 DNA reads TGTGCCAGCAGCCAATCAGGGGATGGTGGCTACACCTTC. Translated, it gives CASSQSGDGGYTF.

In nucleotides, the CDR3 is TGTGCCAGCAGTGAAGCGTTTACGGGAGTGGCTTACGAGCAGTACTTC. It specifies CASSEAFTGVAYEQYF. The rearrangement uses TRBV2 and TRBJ2-7; perhaps TRBD2 as D (6 bases). V was pared by 0 bases and J by 4 bases, with 16 bases between. CDR3 length equals 16 residues. Looked up from germline, CDR1 is SNHLY and CDR2 is FYNNEI.

This clone appeared a single time. J is TRBJ1-6 and V is TRBV6-1; 7 nucleotides agree with TRBD1. After removal of 2 bases from V and 10 bases from J, the junction contained 8 bases not matched to a gene. This CDR3 contains 15 residues. Germline V gene lookup returns CDR1 MNHNS and CDR2 SASEGT. For the CDR3, the DNA is TGTGCCAGCAGTGAAAGGACTCAGGGGGGATCACCCCTCCACTTT. Protein: CASSERTQGGSPLHF.

This clone appeared once. The CDR3 reads CASSEAPSAGRQYF. CDR3 coding DNA: TGTGCCAGCAGCGAGGCCCCCAGCGCTGGCCGGCAGTACTTC. The chain employs TRBV9 and TRBJ2-7; D gene unclear. CDR1 and CDR2 (germline): SGDLS, YYNGEE. There are 14 residues in the CDR3. Deletions cut 3 bases from V and 9 bases from J, with 19 bases between.

This clone was counted once. This chain uses TRBV11-3 with TRBJ2-3; D not certain. This CDR3 region has 16 residues. The germline CDR1 and CDR2 sequences are SGHNT and YENEEA. Trimming shortened V by 0 bases and J by 0 bases, and 10 bases separated the two germline ends. CDR3 in amino acids: CASSLDGLGSTDTQYF. Written as DNA, the CDR3 is TGTGCCAGCAGCTTAGATGGTCTGGGTAGCACAGATACGCAGTATTTT.

The chain links TRBV11-3 to TRBJ2-1, with D perhaps TRBD1 or TRBD2 (6 bases each). This CDR3 contains 16 residues. Trimming removed 2 bases from V and 5 bases from J, with 16 bases in between. CDR1 is SGHNT and CDR2 is YENEEA in the germline V gene. The CDR3 region is CASSLFGGDTNNEQFF. CDR3 in DNA: TGTGCCAGCAGCTTATTTGGCGGGGACACAAACAATGAGCAGTTCTTC.

This chain links TRBV7-2 with TRBJ2-5, with 10 positions matching TRBD2. Germline V gene lookup returns CDR1 SGHTA and CDR2 FQGNSA. The V and J ends lost 3 bases and 5 bases, in that order; junction bases with no gene match: 6. This CDR3 is built from 15 residues. This CDR3 reads CASSFPTSGTETQYF. Written as DNA, the CDR3 is TGTGCCAGCAGCTTCCCAACTAGCGGGACGGAGACCCAGTACTTC.

This chain joins TRBV19 and TRBJ1-4, with unresolved D. With 6 bases removed from V and 0 bases from J, the gap between germline ends came to 5 bases. This CDR3 is built from 13 residues. The germline V gene encodes CDR1 LNHDA and CDR2 SQIVND (reference sequence). CDR3 sequence: CASSMATNEKLFF. The DNA for the CDR3 is TGTGCCAGTAGCATGGCAACTAATGAAAAACTGTTTTTT.

This clone was counted once. The chain combines TRBV3-1 (or the pseudogene TRBV3-2) with TRBJ1-4; maybe TRBD1 (5 bases). The V gene's germline CDR1 is LGHDT and CDR2 YNNKEL (reference sequence). V was pared by 3 bases and J by 7 bases, with 12 bases between. This CDR3 has 14 amino acids. The DNA for the CDR3 is TGTGCCAGCAGCCATAACCGGGACCGTGAAAAACTGTTTTTT. Translating it yields CASSHNRDREKLFF.

The gene calls are TRBV5-5 and TRBJ2-2; D is tentatively TRBD1 or TRBD2 (5 bases each). V gave up 0 bases and J gave up 1 base, with 7 bases separating them. This CDR3 comprises 15 residues. The V gene's germline CDR1 is SGHKS and CDR2 YYEKEE (reference sequence). The CDR3 sequence: CASSLAGGNTGELFF. The DNA of the CDR3 is TGTGCCAGCAGCTTGGCTGGGGGGAACACCGGGGAGCTGTTTTTT.

The chain is built from TRBV28 and TRBJ1-2; D is possibly TRBD1 (6 bases). Germline V gives CDR1 MDHEN, CDR2 SYDVKM. V lost 8 bases to trimming and J lost 1 base, with 14 bases between them. This CDR3 region has 14 residues. The DNA of the CDR3 is TGTGCCAGCGAAAGGGGGACCGATAACTATGGCTACACCTTC. As protein: CASERGTDNYGYTF.

The rearrangement links TRBV19 to TRBJ2-7; maybe TRBD2 (6 bases). The CDR3 length is 13 residues. The germline gives CDR1 LNHDA, CDR2 SQIVND (reference sequence). The germline V and J ends were trimmed by 6 bases and 2 bases, with 11 bases remaining between them. DNA of the CDR3: TGTGCCAGTAGCCAGACTAGGGCCTACGAGCAGTACTTC. Protein sequence: CASSQTRAYEQYF.

V and J are TRBV6-4 and TRBJ2-1; 14 bases fit TRBD2. This CDR3 spans 18 amino acids. V gave up 2 bases and J gave up 6 bases; unmatched junction bases: 9. The V gene's germline CDR1 is MRHNA and CDR2 SNTAGT. CDR3 amino acids: CASSDPGTSGRGCNEQFF. The CDR3 DNA sequence: TGTGCCAGCAGTGACCCTGGGACTAGCGGGAGAGGTTGCAATGAGCAGTTCTTC.

The chain employs TRBV2 and TRBJ1-5, with D possibly being TRBD1 (6 bases). Germline lookup yields CDR1 SNHLY and CDR2 FYNNEI. The V end lost 8 bases, the J end lost 0 bases, and 8 bases lay between the germline ends. The CDR3 extends over 13 amino acids. The DNA of the CDR3 is TGTGCCAGCGCAGGGGATAGCAATCAGCCCCAGCATTTT. Translating gives CASAGDSNQPQHF. The full variable domain, in which reference TRBV2 and TRBJ1-5 provide the parts outside the CDR3, is EPEVTQTPSHQVTQMGQEVILRCVPISNHLYFYWYRQILGQKVEFLVSFYNNEISEKSEIFDDQFSVERPDGSNFTLKIRSTKLEDSAMYFCASAGDSNQPQHFGDGTRLSIL.